The 20 T cell receptor beta chains below all came from one sample that was sequenced in a study of blood T cell repertoires in COVID-19 (TCRdb year 2020). The method behind the library was the immunoSEQ multiplex PCR assay. Held by TCRdb, this immuneACCESS table contains in-frame sequences only and omits some clones. Under half of the omission traces to an unresolved V gene where checked; the cause of the rest is unknown. The sample table holds more than 350,000 clones, of which 80% to 90% were seen once. In total, the top ten clones hold around 3% of the sample. Source material: peripheral blood. The source of these receptors is a woman between 25 and 40 years old with COVID-19, enrolled during active disease.

This rearrangement joins TRBV5-4 to TRBJ1-2, with a possible D match to TRBD1 (5 bases). Deletions cut 4 bases from V and 0 bases from J, with 10 bases between. Germline V CDR1 and CDR2: SGHNT, YYREEE (reference sequence). This CDR3 comprises 14 residues. The CDR3 DNA sequence: TGTGCCAGCAGCGTCCCGACAGCTAACTATGGCTACACCTTC. It yields the protein CASSVPTANYGYTF.

This clone has just one count. This chain links TRBV4-1 with TRBJ1-4; the D gene is possibly TRBD1 (6 bases). The V gene lost 5 bases and the J gene lost 6 bases, with 16 bases spanning the gap. The CDR3 runs to 15 residues. CDR1 is MGHRA and CDR2 is YSYEKL in the germline V gene. This CDR3 reads CASSWRHAGDEKLFF. The CDR3 DNA reads as TGCGCCAGCAGCTGGCGACACGCAGGGGATGAAAAACTGTTTTTT.

The chain recombines TRBV5-1 with TRBJ2-1; 7 bases align to TRBD2. The CDR3 has 15 amino acids. The V gene end was trimmed by 0 bases and the J gene end by 5 bases; junction bases not matched to a gene: 5. Germline V gene data show CDR1 as SGHRS and CDR2 as YFSETQ. Here the CDR3 DNA reads TGCGCCAGCAGCTTGGGAAGCGGGATAAACAATGAGCAGTTCTTC. Translated, it gives CASSLGSGINNEQFF.

V and J are TRBV30 and TRBJ1-4; D gene unclear. The CDR3 has 12 residues. V was shortened by 5 bases and J by 7 bases, with 11 bases between the two germline ends. Germline values: CDR1 GTSNPN, CDR2 SVGIG (reference sequence). CDR3 residues: CAWAPSGEKLFF. CDR3 bases: TGTGCCTGGGCGCCCTCCGGTGAAAAACTGTTTTTT.

The chain links TRBV19 to TRBJ1-2; tentative D call: TRBD1 (5 bases). Germline V CDR1 and CDR2: LNHDA, SQIVND (reference sequence). V lost 2 bases and J lost 4, with 11 bases in between. The CDR3 length is 14 residues. This CDR3 reads CASSIIREGYGYTF. CDR3 in DNA: TGTGCCAGTAGTATAATCAGGGAAGGCTATGGCTACACCTTC. The entire variable domain, with the rest obtained from reference TRBV19 and TRBJ1-2, is as follows: DGGITQSPKYLFRKEGQNVTLSCEQNLNHDAMYWYRQDPGQGLRLIYYSQIVNDFQKGDIAEGYSVSREKKESFPLTVTSAQKNPTAFYLCASSIIREGYGYTFGSGTRLTVV.

The V gene is TRBV6-5, the J gene TRBJ2-7; the match to TRBD1 covers 7 bases. With 7 bases clipped from V and 6 bases from J, the junction kept 12 bases outside the gene matches. CDR1 is MNHEY, CDR2 SVGAGI, per germline. The CDR3 runs to 14 residues. CDR3 residues: CASKRRDRVGEQYV. In DNA form, the CDR3 reads TGTGCCAGCAAGCGACGCGACAGGGTGGGCGAGCAGTACGTC.

The gene calls are TRBV28 and TRBJ1-1; 8 bases are a match to TRBD1. CDR3 size: 16 residues. Trimming removed 5 bases from V and 3 bases from J; junction bases left unmatched: 11. Germline V gene sequence: CDR1 MDHEN, CDR2 SYDVKM. The CDR3 nucleotides read TGTGCCAGCAGTCTTTTAGACAGGGGACGGGACACTGAAGCTTTCTTT. It yields the protein CASSLLDRGRDTEAFF.

The gene calls are TRBV4-1 and TRBJ2-1; perhaps TRBD1 as D (6 bases). Trimming took off 3 bases at V and 6 bases at J, with 33 bases between the two ends. CDR3 size: 21 residues. Looked up from germline, CDR1 is MGHRA and CDR2 is YSYEKL. The chain's CDR3 is CASSQRKAMKVQGLVFNEQFF. CDR3 in DNA: TGCGCCAGCAGCCAGCGAAAGGCGATGAAGGTACAGGGTTTAGTTTTCAATGAGCAGTTCTTC.

The rearrangement joins TRBV5-5 to TRBJ1-5, with D perhaps matching TRBD1 (5 bases). Germline lookup yields CDR1 SGHKS and CDR2 YYEKEE (reference sequence). This CDR3 is 14 amino acids long. Trimming shortened V by 1 base and J by 1 base, and 6 bases separated the two germline ends. The CDR3 sequence: CASSLPGSNQPQHF. CDR3 bases: TGTGCCAGCAGCTTGCCAGGGAGCAATCAGCCCCAGCATTTT.

The chain combines TRBV13 with TRBJ2-6; D unclear. Germline V gene data show CDR1 as PRHDT and CDR2 as FYEKMQ (reference sequence). Between the trimmed V and J ends, which lost 1 base and 3 bases, there was a span of 7 bases. This CDR3 contains 15 residues. CDR3 protein: CASSLAPLGANVLTF. The CDR3 region has the DNA TGTGCCAGCAGCTTAGCCCCTCTTGGGGCCAACGTCCTGACTTTC.

This chain links TRBV3-1 (or the pseudogene TRBV3-2) with TRBJ1-4; possible D gene TRBD1, 5 bases. Germline V CDR1 and CDR2: LGHDT, YNNKEL (reference sequence). The CDR3 has 19 residues. With 1 base removed from V and 7 bases from J, the gap between germline ends came to 25 bases. The CDR3: CASSQGPLGPSPWGEKLFF. In DNA, the CDR3 is TGTGCCAGCAGCCAAGGGCCGCTGGGGCCGTCACCGTGGGGTGAAAAACTGTTTTTT.

The J gene is TRBJ2-3, the V gene TRBV10-1, with 7 bases fitting TRBD2. Trimming at V came to 2 bases and at J to 9 bases, leaving 14 bases not matched to a gene. The CDR3 extends over 16 amino acids. In germline, CDR1 is WNHNN, CDR2 SYGVQD (reference sequence). DNA of the CDR3: TGCGCCAGCAGTGAGGTTTTTAGCGGGTCTCTCCGGACGCAGTATTTT. Residues: CASSEVFSGSLRTQYF.

The CDR3 loop is CASSRQGKYTEAFF. CDR3 coding DNA: TGTGCCAGTAGCCGACAGGGGAAATACACTGAAGCTTTCTTT. The V and J genes are TRBV19 and TRBJ1-1; 8 nucleotides align to TRBD1. CDR3 length: 14 residues. Unmatched junction bases numbered 6, after V lost 6 bases and J lost 3 bases. Germline CDR1 and CDR2: LNHDA and SQIVND (reference sequence).

This clone was seen a handful of times. This chain links TRBV6-5 with TRBJ1-6; no firm D call. V lost 0 bases, J lost 7 bases, and 7 bases lay in between. The CDR3 runs 14 residues. The germline V gene has CDR1 MNHEY and CDR2 SVGAGI. The chain's CDR3 is CASSYSNTNSPLHF. The CDR3 nucleotides read TGTGCCAGCAGTTACTCAAACACAAATTCACCCCTCCACTTT.

This sequence joins TRBV5-1 and TRBJ2-7, with TRBD1 as a possible D gene (5 bases). The CDR3 contains 15 residues. Germline V gives CDR1 SGHRS, CDR2 YFSETQ. Trimming shortened V by 6 bases and J by 3 bases, and 19 bases separated the two germline ends. For the CDR3, the DNA is TGCGCCAGCACACCCCCCGGAAGGGGCGTCTACGAGCAGTACTTC. This gives the protein CASTPPGRGVYEQYF. Variable domain in full (rest from reference TRBV5-1 and TRBJ2-7): KAGVTQTPRYLIKTRGQQVTLSCSPISGHRSVSWYQQTPGQGLQFLFEYFSETQRNKGNFPGRFSGRQFSNSRSEMNVSTLELGDSALYLCASTPPGRGVYEQYFGPGTRLTVT.

The CDR3 nucleotides are TGTGCCAGCAGCAAGATGAGTCTCCGCACAGATACGCAGTATTTT. The encoded protein is CASSKMSLRTDTQYF. J is TRBJ2-3 and V is TRBV21-1; the table calls TRBD2, which could not be checked here. TRBV21-1 is recorded as a pseudogene. The CDR3 covers 15 residues.

A single count supports this clone. The rearrangement uses TRBV21-1 and TRBJ1-3. TRBV21-1 is deemed a pseudogene. This CDR3 spans 17 amino acids. DNA of the CDR3: TGTGCCAGCAGCCCCCCCGGAGTGGCTCAAATGGGAAACACCATATATTTT. Its translation is CASSPPGVAQMGNTIYF.

V usage is TRBV5-5 and J usage is TRBJ1-2; D remains unclear. The CDR3 contains 14 residues. CDR1 and CDR2 (germline): SGHKS, YYEKEE (reference sequence). Trimming left V 1 base short and J 6 bases short, with 13 bases between. In nucleotides, the CDR3 is TGTGCCAGCAGCTTGTGGGAAGGAGGAGATGGCTACACCTTC. This codes for CASSLWEGGDGYTF.

The chain couples TRBV6-5 to TRBJ1-4; maybe TRBD1 (6 bases). The germline CDR1 and CDR2 sequences are MNHEY and SVGAGI. This CDR3 comprises 12 residues. Between the trimmed V and J ends, which lost 6 bases and 10 bases, there was a span of 12 bases. The CDR3 is CASSRDTLKLFF. The CDR3 DNA reads as TGTGCCAGCAGCCGGGACACTCTAAAACTGTTTTTT.

The table lists this clone with a few counts. V is TRBV7-6 and J is TRBJ1-5; 7 bases agree with TRBD1. Germline V gene data show CDR1 as SGHVS and CDR2 as FNYEAQ. The CDR3 contains 13 residues. V shed 5 bases, J shed 7 bases, and the junction held 5 bases outside the gene matches. CDR3 protein: CASSVDRDQPQHF. The CDR3, as DNA: TGTGCCAGCAGCGTAGACAGGGACCAGCCCCAGCATTTT.